This T cell receptor (beta chain) emerged from a study of post-analysis software for immune sequencing data. General study points: Normalized Chao1 diversity in multiple sclerosis patients fell significantly below that of controls. Samples made in the same batch grouped tightly together by F measure.

A note on this clonotype: Its antigen is currently unknown.

Each TCR beta cDNA library carried unique molecular identifiers. Input of about 0.85 to 10 million T cells yielded a few hundred thousand cDNA molecules. Each CDR3 protein is one row after TCRdb ran MiXCR on the PCR reads. Of a few hundred thousand distinct CDR3 sequences in the sample, 30% to 40% were seen once. This receptor was identified in a girl aged 2-17 years with multiple sclerosis. Sequencing was done on a sample of blood.

The CDR3 reads CASSQGRGNGYTF. The CDR3 DNA sequence: TGTGCCAGCAGTCAGGGACGGGGAAATGGCTACACCTTC. The V gene is TRBV12-3 or TRBV12-4, the J gene TRBJ1-2, with a tentative D call TRBD1 (5 bases). The CDR3 consists of 13 residues. V was cut by 5 bases and J by 6 bases, with 13 bases left in between.